Below, one T cell receptor (beta chain) is given with its context. This entry comes from a study of control samples from healthy donors and cancer patients. CDR3 size: 16 residues. Germline V gene data show CDR1 as SGHVS and CDR2 as FQNEAQ. Trimming removed 1 base from V and 0 bases from J, with 10 bases in between. Profiling relied on immunoSEQ multiplex PCR, and the TCRdb table lists in-frame clones only, not all of them. This table has roughly 50,000 clones, roughly 94% appearing once. The J gene is TRBJ2-1, the V gene TRBV7-8; D possibly corresponds to TRBD2 (5 bases). The TCR sequence derives from a young man in good health. Specimen: blood. Here the CDR3 DNA reads TGTGCCAGCAGCTTAGAGGGAGAAGTCTCCTACAATGAGCAGTTCTTC. Translation gives CASSLEGEVSYNEQFF.